The 8 T cell receptor beta chains below come from one sample, sequenced in a study of radiotherapy plus CTLA-4 blockade in lung cancer. The repertoire was sequenced with immunoSEQ multiplex PCR; TCRdb's copy has only in-frame clones and lacks some. The table lists roughly 57,000 clones, about 80% of them singletons. Sequencing used peripheral blood, obtained from a patient treated with radiotherapy plus ipilimumab. These receptors were taken from a human donor with non-small cell lung cancer whose response to radiotherapy plus ipilimumab could not be evaluated.

The chain has TRBV19 and TRBJ2-1; 10 bases line up with TRBD2. The junction had 11 bases not matched to a gene; V was cut back by 7 bases and J by 5 bases. The germline CDR1 and CDR2 sequences are LNHDA and SQIVND (reference sequence). The CDR3 contains 16 residues. For the CDR3, the DNA is TGTGCCAGTACTCTAGCGGGAGTCCCCGGTAACAATGAGCAGTTCTTC. As protein: CASTLAGVPGNNEQFF.

This clone was found once. The genes are TRBV28 and TRBJ1-1; possibly TRBD1 for D (6 bases). V lost 3 bases and J lost 7, with 21 bases in between. Per germline, CDR1 MDHEN and CDR2 SYDVKM. The length of the CDR3 is 16 residues. The CDR3, as DNA: TGTGCCAGCAGTTTCCTAGGGGGGGAGCTATATGGTGAAGCTTTCTTT. Translating it yields CASSFLGGELYGEAFF.

V and J are TRBV27 and TRBJ2-2; unclear D gene. V was pared by 3 bases and J by 1 base, with 6 bases between. CDR1 and CDR2 from the germline V gene are MNHEY and SMNVEV (reference sequence). CDR3 length: 14 residues. The CDR3 region is CASSFPGNTGELFF. The CDR3 DNA reads TGTGCCAGCAGTTTTCCGGGGAACACCGGGGAGCTGTTTTTT.

V usage is TRBV4-3 and J usage is TRBJ2-7; TRBD2 matches 9 bases. This CDR3 comprises 17 residues. The ends lost 0 bases at V and 3 bases at J; junction bases unmatched: 9. Looked up from germline, CDR1 is LGHNA and CDR2 is YSLEER. CDR3 coding DNA: TGCGCCAGCAGCCAAGATAGGGCGGGGGGGCCGTTCTACGAGCAGTACTTC. Protein: CASSQDRAGGPFYEQYF.

V gene TRBV12-2 combines with J gene TRBJ2-5; the table's D call of TRBD2 was not tested on the DNA. TRBV12-2 is described as a pseudogene. The CDR3 sequence is 15 residues long. The CDR3 reads CASRLPPGIQETQYF. CDR3 sequence (DNA): TGTGCAAGTCGCTTACCGCCGGGGATACAAGAGACCCAGTACTTC.

The rearrangement links TRBV9 to TRBJ1-6; tentatively, D is TRBD1 (6 bases). The CDR3 is 15 residues long. Germline CDR1 is SGDLS and CDR2 is YYNGEE. V was trimmed by 4 bases and J by 9 bases, leaving 17 bases between them. The DNA for the CDR3 is TGTGCCAGCAGCTCGGGGGGCCCGGGAGGTTCACCCCTCCACTTT. As protein: CASSSGGPGGSPLHF. The full variable domain, in which reference TRBV9 and TRBJ1-6 provide the parts outside the CDR3, is DSGVTQTPKHLITATGQRVTLRCSPRSGDLSVYWYQQSLDQGLQFLIQYYNGEERAKGNILERFSAQQFPDLHSELNLSSLELGDSALYFCASSSGGPGGSPLHFGNGTRLTVT.

The V and J genes are TRBV7-2 and TRBJ2-5; TRBD2 matches 12 bases. This CDR3 region has 15 residues. V shed 8 bases, J shed 3 bases, and the junction held 7 bases outside the gene matches. Germline CDR1 and CDR2: SGHTA and FQGNSA. The CDR3 region is CASLRTSGEEETQYF. CDR3 sequence (DNA): TGTGCCAGCCTCCGGACTAGCGGGGAAGAAGAGACCCAGTACTTC.

The chain links TRBV4-3 to TRBJ1-2; the D gene is possibly TRBD1 (5 bases). The V end lost 3 bases, the J end lost 4 bases, and 15 bases lay between the germline ends. CDR1 is LGHNA and CDR2 is YSLEER in the germline V gene. The CDR3 is 15 amino acids. As DNA, the CDR3 is TGCGCCAGCAGCCACCTCGGGACTGATAGCTATGGCTACACCTTC. Its protein product is CASSHLGTDSYGYTF.